The 21 T cell receptor beta chains below all came from one sample that was sequenced in a study of OX40 agonist ivuxolimab in advanced cancers. The table came from immunoSEQ multiplex PCR; TCRdb's copy has only in-frame clones and leaves some out. Of about 30,000 clones listed, 86% are singletons. Material: CD4+ or CD8+ T cells sorted from blood, obtained in a trial of the OX40 agonist ivuxolimab. These receptor sequences come from an adult with an advanced solid tumor such as melanoma, head and neck, liver or kidney cancer.

V and J are TRBV4-1 and TRBJ2-5, with D tentatively TRBD2 (7 bases). The V end was cut by 2 bases, the J end by 1 base, with 17 bases between. Germline CDR1 MGHRA, CDR2 YSYEKL. The CDR3 spans 17 residues. The CDR3 sequence is CASSQLDGGGSQETQYF. CDR3 DNA: TGCGCCAGCAGCCAACTTGATGGGGGCGGGAGCCAAGAGACCCAGTACTTC.

The rearrangement links TRBV5-1 to TRBJ2-7; D is perhaps TRBD2 (6 bases). Germline CDR1 is SGHRS and CDR2 is YFSETQ. The ends were cut back, 6 bases at V and 1 base at J, with 20 bases in the middle. The CDR3 runs to 16 residues. CDR3 DNA: TGCGCCAGCACCCCGGACGGCGGGGCGGGGTCCTACGAGCAGTACTTC. Translated: CASTPDGGAGSYEQYF.

The V call is TRBV7-3, the J call TRBJ2-2, with unresolved D. CDR3 length: 13 amino acids. Trimming removed 0 bases at V and 6 bases at J, with 5 bases between. The germline V gene encodes CDR1 SGHTA and CDR2 FQGTGA. Here the CDR3 reads CASSLTGPGELFF. CDR3 nucleotides: TGTGCCAGCAGCTTAACCGGTCCCGGGGAGCTGTTTTTT.

The rearrangement uses TRBV11-2 and TRBJ2-1, with D perhaps TRBD1 (5 bases). Germline assignment: CDR1 SGHAT and CDR2 FQNNGV. This CDR3 has 13 residues. V lost 1 base to trimming and J lost 7 bases, with 8 bases between them. The CDR3 DNA reads as TGTGCCAGCAGCTTAGGCAGGGCTAATGAGCAGTTCTTC. Translated, it gives CASSLGRANEQFF.

This sequence joins TRBV7-9 and TRBJ2-7; no reliable D call. This CDR3 is built from 13 residues. Germline V CDR1 and CDR2: SEHNR, FQNEAQ (reference sequence). V lost 5 bases, J lost 5 bases, and 13 bases lay in between. CDR3 residues: CASSLPASHEQYF. The CDR3 DNA reads as TGTGCCAGCAGCCTTCCGGCTTCACACGAGCAGTACTTC.

The chain carries TRBV5-6 and TRBJ1-6; a possible D gene is TRBD1 (5 bases). Trimming cost V 7 bases and J 4 bases, with 15 bases left between them. This CDR3 is 15 amino acids long. In germline, CDR1 is SGHDT, CDR2 YYEEEE. The CDR3 region has the DNA TGTGCCAGCTCCCGGGGCGGGGGGTATAATTCACCCCTCCACTTT. Its protein is CASSRGGGYNSPLHF.

The rearrangement joins TRBV5-1 to TRBJ2-7; TRBD1 matches at 8 bases. The V segment lost 8 bases and the J segment 5 bases; nucleotides outside the gene matches: 9. Germline CDR1 and CDR2: SGHRS and YFSETQ. The CDR3 loop spans 13 amino acids. CDR3 sequence reads: CASAQGARNEQYF. CDR3 DNA: TGCGCCAGTGCCCAGGGGGCGAGAAACGAGCAGTACTTC.

The count of this clone is one. V is TRBV7-8 and J is TRBJ2-1, with D unclear. Germline loops: CDR1 SGHVS, CDR2 FQNEAQ. Trimming pared 3 bases from V and 7 bases from J, leaving 10 bases between. The CDR3 covers 13 residues. CDR3 coding DNA: TGTGCCAGCAGCTTTGGGCTAGGTAATGAGCAGTTCTTC. Translating it yields CASSFGLGNEQFF.

The chain links TRBV5-6 to TRBJ2-1; D unclear. V lost 5 bases to trimming and J lost 8 bases, with 8 bases between them. Germline lookup yields CDR1 SGHDT and CDR2 YYEEEE. CDR3 length: 11 amino acids. CDR3 sequence: CASSPGYEQFF. CDR3 DNA: TGTGCCAGCAGTCCTGGTTATGAGCAGTTCTTC. Variable domain in full (rest from reference TRBV5-6 and TRBJ2-1): DAGVTQSPTHLIKTRGQQVTLRCSPKSGHDTVSWYQQALGQGPQFIFQYYEEEERQRGNFPDRFSGHQFPNYSSELNVNALLLGDSALYLCASSPGYEQFFGPGTRLTVL.

With regard to this clone: This likely came from a read error, as a far larger clone is one base away. Additional DNA sequences in this sample encode the identical CDR3. The V and J genes are TRBV7-9 and TRBJ1-2; 9 bases match TRBD1. Trimming cost V 4 bases and J 7 bases; bases outside gene matches: 7. CDR1 SEHNR and CDR2 FQNEAQ come from the germline V gene (reference sequence). The CDR3 is made up of 14 amino acids. In DNA, the CDR3 is TGTGCCAGCAGCTGGGGGACAGGGAGTACTGGCTACACCTTC. Translating it yields CASSWGTGSTGYTF.

The rearrangement links TRBV4-1 to TRBJ1-2; TRBD1 agrees at 8 bases. The germline V gene has CDR1 MGHRA and CDR2 YSYEKL. There are 16 residues in the CDR3. The J segment lost 7 bases and the V segment lost 0 bases, leaving 10 bases of the junction unmatched. CDR3 region: CASSQEEGQVLFGYTF. The CDR3 DNA sequence: TGCGCCAGCAGCCAAGAGGAGGGACAGGTGCTTTTTGGCTACACCTTC.

The V and J genes are TRBV16 and TRBJ1-5; D remains ambiguous. The CDR3 totals 16 residues. Looked up from germline, CDR1 is KGHSY and CDR2 is FQNENV. The V end was cut by 0 bases, the J end by 1 base, with 10 bases between. The CDR3 is CASSQSQVTSNQPQHF. DNA of the CDR3: TGTGCCAGCAGCCAATCTCAGGTAACAAGCAATCAGCCCCAGCATTTT.

V is TRBV2 and J is TRBJ2-1; 7 positions agree with TRBD2. The CDR3 sequence is 15 residues long. The germline gives CDR1 SNHLY, CDR2 FYNNEI. V trimming: 8 bases; J trimming: 0 bases; junction bases outside the gene matches: 7. The CDR3 DNA sequence: TGTGCCAGCTGGAGGGGCGGGAGCTCCTACAATGAGCAGTTCTTC. Protein: CASWRGGSSYNEQFF.

The genes are TRBV6-5 and TRBJ2-2; TRBD2 is a possible D gene (5 bases). V gave up 1 base and J gave up 5 bases, with 8 bases separating them. The germline gives CDR1 MNHEY, CDR2 SVGAGI. The CDR3 is 14 amino acids. The CDR3 DNA follows: TGTGCCAGCAGTTACTACGGGGAAACCGGGGAGCTGTTTTTT. Protein product: CASSYYGETGELFF.

This chain links TRBV4-2 with TRBJ2-1; 9 bases line up with TRBD1. Trimming cost V 5 bases and J 4 bases; bases outside gene matches: 18. There are 19 residues in the CDR3. CDR1 and CDR2 (germline): LGHNA, YNFKEQ. The CDR3 here is CASSLEGRSDRGGYNEQFF. CDR3 coding DNA: TGTGCCAGCAGCTTGGAGGGGAGGTCGGACAGGGGTGGGTACAATGAGCAGTTCTTC.

The chain couples TRBV21-1 to TRBJ1-2; the listed D gene, TRBD1, was not tested against the DNA. TRBV21-1 has pseudogene status. This CDR3 is built from 22 residues. CDR3 DNA sequence: TGTGCCAGCAGCAAAACAATCGGAATGATGGGCGACAGGGGGCCCGCCAACTATGGCTACACCTTC. This gives the protein CASSKTIGMMGDRGPANYGYTF.

The chain employs TRBV27 and TRBJ2-4, with 7 bases that match TRBD1. The CDR3 consists of 20 residues. V was clipped by 0 bases and J by 3 bases; unmatched bases: 17. The germline CDR1 and CDR2 sequences are MNHEY and SMNVEV (reference sequence). For the CDR3, the DNA is TGTGCCAGCAGTTTATCTGGCCCGGGGACAGTCTACTGGGGCAAAAACATTCAGTACTTC. This codes for CASSLSGPGTVYWGKNIQYF.

The chain employs TRBV5-2 and TRBJ2-1. TRBV5-2 is deemed a pseudogene. The CDR3 has 12 amino acids. The CDR3 DNA follows: TGCGCCAGCAGCCAAGTTCTCAATGAGCAGTTCTTC. This sequence encodes CASSQVLNEQFF.

The V gene is TRBV27, the J gene TRBJ1-4; possibly TRBD1 for D (5 bases). The CDR3 is 15 residues long. Trimming cost V 6 bases and J 7 bases, with 18 bases left between them. The germline V gene has CDR1 MNHEY and CDR2 SMNVEV (reference sequence). CDR3 DNA sequence: TGTGCCAGCAGCCACTCCCCAGGGTACACTGAAAAACTGTTTTTT. It yields the protein CASSHSPGYTEKLFF.

The chain combines TRBV6-5 with TRBJ1-5; D unresolved. The CDR3 totals 13 residues. Germline loops: CDR1 MNHEY, CDR2 SVGAGI. V lost 5 bases and J 4 bases, leaving 9 bases between the germline ends. The CDR3 DNA sequence: TGTGCCAGCAGTAGATCGGGAAATCAGCCCCAGCATTTT. This codes for CASSRSGNQPQHF.

The chain uses TRBV27 and TRBJ2-1, with 7 bases fitting TRBD1. The junction had 6 bases not matched to a gene; V was cut back by 3 bases and J by 4 bases. CDR1 and CDR2 from the germline V gene are MNHEY and SMNVEV (reference sequence). This CDR3 contains 15 residues. The DNA of the CDR3 is TGTGCCAGCAGTTTTTTCGGGACAGCTTACAATGAGCAGTTCTTC. It specifies CASSFFGTAYNEQFF.